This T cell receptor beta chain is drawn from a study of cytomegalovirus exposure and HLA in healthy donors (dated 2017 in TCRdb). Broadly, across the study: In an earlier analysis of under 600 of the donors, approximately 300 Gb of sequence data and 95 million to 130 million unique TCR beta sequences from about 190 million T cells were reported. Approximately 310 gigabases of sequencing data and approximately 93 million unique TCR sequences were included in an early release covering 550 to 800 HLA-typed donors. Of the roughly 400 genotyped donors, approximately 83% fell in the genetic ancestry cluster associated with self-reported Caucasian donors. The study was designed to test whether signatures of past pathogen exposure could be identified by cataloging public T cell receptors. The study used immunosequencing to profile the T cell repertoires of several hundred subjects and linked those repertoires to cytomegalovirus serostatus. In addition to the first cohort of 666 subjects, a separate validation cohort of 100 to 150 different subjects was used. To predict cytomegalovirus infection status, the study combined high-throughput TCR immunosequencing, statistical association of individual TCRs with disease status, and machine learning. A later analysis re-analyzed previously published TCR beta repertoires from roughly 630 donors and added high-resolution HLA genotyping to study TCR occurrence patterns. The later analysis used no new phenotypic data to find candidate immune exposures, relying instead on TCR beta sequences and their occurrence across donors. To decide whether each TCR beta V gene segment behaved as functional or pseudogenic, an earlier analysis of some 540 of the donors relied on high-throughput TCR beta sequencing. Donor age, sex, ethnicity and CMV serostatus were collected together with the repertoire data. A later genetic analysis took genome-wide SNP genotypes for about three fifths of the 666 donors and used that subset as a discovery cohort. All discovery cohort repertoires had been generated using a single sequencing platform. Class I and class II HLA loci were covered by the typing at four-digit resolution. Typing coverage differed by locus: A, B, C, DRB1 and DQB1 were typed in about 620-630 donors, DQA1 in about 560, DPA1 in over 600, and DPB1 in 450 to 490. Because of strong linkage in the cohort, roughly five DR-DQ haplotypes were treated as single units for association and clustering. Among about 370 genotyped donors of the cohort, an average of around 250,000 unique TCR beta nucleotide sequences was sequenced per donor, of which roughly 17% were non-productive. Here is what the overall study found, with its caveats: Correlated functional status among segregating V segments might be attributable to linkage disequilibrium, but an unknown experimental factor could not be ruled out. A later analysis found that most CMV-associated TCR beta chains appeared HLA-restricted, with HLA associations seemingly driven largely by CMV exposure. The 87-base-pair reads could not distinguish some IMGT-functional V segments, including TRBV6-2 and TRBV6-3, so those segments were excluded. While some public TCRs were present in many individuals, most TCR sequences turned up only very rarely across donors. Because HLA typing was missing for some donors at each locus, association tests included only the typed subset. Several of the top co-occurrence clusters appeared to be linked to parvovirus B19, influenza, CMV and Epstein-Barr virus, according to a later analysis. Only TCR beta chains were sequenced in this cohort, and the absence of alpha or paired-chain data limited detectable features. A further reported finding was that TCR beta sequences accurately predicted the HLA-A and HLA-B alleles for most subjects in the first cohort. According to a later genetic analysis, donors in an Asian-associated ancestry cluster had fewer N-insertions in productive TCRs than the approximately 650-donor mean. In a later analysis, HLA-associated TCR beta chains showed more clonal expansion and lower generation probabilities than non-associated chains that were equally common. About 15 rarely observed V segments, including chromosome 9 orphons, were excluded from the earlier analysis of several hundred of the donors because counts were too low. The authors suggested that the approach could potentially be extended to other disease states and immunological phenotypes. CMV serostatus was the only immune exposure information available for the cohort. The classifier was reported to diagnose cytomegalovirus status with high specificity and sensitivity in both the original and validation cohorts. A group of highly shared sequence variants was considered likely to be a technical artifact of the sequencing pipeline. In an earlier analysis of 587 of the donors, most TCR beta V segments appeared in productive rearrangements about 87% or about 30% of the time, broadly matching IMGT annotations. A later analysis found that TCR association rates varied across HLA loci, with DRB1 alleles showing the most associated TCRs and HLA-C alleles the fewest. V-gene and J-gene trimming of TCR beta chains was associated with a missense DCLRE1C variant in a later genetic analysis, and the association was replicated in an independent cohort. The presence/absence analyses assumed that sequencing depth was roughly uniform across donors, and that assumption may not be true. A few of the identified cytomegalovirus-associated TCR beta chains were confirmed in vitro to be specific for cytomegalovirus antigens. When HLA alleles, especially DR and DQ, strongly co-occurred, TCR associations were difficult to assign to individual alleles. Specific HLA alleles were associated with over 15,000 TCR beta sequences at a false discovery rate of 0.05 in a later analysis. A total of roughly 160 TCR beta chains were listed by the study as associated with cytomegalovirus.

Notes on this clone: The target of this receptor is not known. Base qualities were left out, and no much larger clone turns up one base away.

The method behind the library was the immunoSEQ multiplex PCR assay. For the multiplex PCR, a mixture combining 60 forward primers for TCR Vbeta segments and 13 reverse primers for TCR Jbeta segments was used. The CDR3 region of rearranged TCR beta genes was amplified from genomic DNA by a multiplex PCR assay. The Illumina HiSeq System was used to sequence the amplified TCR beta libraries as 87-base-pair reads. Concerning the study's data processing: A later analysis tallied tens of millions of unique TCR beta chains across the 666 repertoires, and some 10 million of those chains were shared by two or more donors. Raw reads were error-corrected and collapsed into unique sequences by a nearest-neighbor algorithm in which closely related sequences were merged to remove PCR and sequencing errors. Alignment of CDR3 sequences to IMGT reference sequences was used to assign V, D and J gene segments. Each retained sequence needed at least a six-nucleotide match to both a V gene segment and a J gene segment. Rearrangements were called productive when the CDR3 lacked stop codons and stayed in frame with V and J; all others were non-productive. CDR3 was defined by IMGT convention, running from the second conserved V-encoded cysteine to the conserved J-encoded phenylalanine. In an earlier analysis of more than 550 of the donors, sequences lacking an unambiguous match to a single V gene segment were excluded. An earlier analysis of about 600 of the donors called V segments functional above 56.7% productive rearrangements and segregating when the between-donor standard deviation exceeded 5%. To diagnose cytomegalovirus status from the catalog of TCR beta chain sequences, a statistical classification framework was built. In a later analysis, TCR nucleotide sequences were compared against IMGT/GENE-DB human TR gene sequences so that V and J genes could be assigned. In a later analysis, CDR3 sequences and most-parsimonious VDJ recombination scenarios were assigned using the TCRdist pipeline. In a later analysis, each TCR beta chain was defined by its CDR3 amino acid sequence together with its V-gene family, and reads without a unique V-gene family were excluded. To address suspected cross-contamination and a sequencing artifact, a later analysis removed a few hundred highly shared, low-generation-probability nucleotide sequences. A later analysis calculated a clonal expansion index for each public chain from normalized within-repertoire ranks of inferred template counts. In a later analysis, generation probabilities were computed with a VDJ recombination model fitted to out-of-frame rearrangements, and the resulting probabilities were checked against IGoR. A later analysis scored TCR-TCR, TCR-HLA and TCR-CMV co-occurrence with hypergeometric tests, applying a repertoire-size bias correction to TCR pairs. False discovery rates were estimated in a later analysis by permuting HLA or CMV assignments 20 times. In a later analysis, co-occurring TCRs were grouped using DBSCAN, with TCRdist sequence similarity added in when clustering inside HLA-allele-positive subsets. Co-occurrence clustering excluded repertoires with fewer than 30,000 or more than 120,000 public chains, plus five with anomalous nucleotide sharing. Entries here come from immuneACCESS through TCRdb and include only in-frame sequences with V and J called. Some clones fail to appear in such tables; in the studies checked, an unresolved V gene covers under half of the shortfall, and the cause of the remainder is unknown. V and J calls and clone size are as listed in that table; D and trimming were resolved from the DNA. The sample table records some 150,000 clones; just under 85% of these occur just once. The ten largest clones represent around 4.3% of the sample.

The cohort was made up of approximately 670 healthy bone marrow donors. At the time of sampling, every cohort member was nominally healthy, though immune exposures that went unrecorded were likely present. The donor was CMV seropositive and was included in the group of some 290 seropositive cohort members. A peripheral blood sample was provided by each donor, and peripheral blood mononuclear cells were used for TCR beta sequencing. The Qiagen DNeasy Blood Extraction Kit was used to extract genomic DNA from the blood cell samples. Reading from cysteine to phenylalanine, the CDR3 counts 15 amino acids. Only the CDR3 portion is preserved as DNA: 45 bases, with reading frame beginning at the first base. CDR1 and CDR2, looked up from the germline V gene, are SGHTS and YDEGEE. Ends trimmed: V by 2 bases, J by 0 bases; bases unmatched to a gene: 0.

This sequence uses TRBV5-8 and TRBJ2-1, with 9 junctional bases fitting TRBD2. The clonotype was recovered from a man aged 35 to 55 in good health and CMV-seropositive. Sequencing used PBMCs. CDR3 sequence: CASSFSGSSYNEQFF. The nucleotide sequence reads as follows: TGTGCCAGCAGCTTTAGCGGGAGCTCCTACAATGAGCAGTTCTTC.